This paragraph reports one TCR beta chain. What it binds is unknown. The data were produced by immunoSEQ multiplex PCR, yet TCRdb's version contains in-frame clones alone and is incomplete. Counted here are 300,000 to 350,000 clones, 86% occurring once; the ten biggest clones make up around 11%. Per germline, CDR1 LNHDA and CDR2 SQIVND (reference sequence). With 5 bases removed from V and 4 bases from J, the gap between germline ends came to 15 bases. The CDR3 contains 15 residues. This sample was taken from a study of Ad26.COV2.S vaccination and SARS-CoV-2 variants. Study outcomes and limitations: Spike-specific responses of CD8+ and CD4+ T cells were reported to display substantial breadth after vaccination. Breadth measured for non-spike TCRs was similar across vaccine and placebo recipients.

The treatment: some 20 received Ad26.COV2.S at low or high dose, single or two shots; about 5 received placebo; per-sample allocation not given. The samples date from day 63 after the first vaccine or placebo injection. The gene calls are TRBV19 and TRBJ1-5; D not certain. This TCR was recovered from a person aged 18-60 years who received the Ad26.COV2.S COVID-19 vaccine or a placebo. The sample was peripheral blood, taken in a trial of Ad26.COV2.S vaccine versus placebo. CDR3 sequence (DNA): TGTGCCAGTAGTCGCTCCGGGCAGAGAAATCAGCCCCAGCATTTT. Its protein product is CASSRSGQRNQPQHF.